This T cell receptor (beta chain) was retrieved from a study of blood T cells in healthy people across ages. Together with a sample-barcoded 5' primer, a J-beta primer mix was included in a second PCR lasting 7 to 11 cycles. All samples gave at least 2.5 million CDR3-containing paired-end reads. TCRdb re-analysed the 5' RACE reads in MiXCR, keeping a single row per CDR3 protein. Found here are 790,000 or so distinct CDR3 sequences, about 46% of them singletons; the top ten hold 15% to 20%. As for this clonotype: The antigen remains undetermined.

The sample providers were healthy Caucasian people from Russia, aged roughly 6 to 95. General study findings and limits: The study regarded diversity estimates from one million T cells as underestimates. Naive CD4+ cell counts and diversity both ran higher in long-lived than in aged donors.

The sequenced sample was blood. The sequence came from a man at least 80 years old in good health.

The CDR3 protein is CASSDLRTGGFFEQYF. The CDR3 DNA follows: TGTGCCAGCAGTGACCTCAGGACAGGGGGTTTTTTCGAGCAGTACTTC. The chain employs TRBV25-1 and TRBJ2-7; 10 positions match TRBD1. The CDR3 consists of 16 residues. The J segment lost 6 bases and the V segment lost 3 bases, leaving 11 bases of the junction unmatched. Looked up from germline, CDR1 is MGHDK and CDR2 is SYGVNS.